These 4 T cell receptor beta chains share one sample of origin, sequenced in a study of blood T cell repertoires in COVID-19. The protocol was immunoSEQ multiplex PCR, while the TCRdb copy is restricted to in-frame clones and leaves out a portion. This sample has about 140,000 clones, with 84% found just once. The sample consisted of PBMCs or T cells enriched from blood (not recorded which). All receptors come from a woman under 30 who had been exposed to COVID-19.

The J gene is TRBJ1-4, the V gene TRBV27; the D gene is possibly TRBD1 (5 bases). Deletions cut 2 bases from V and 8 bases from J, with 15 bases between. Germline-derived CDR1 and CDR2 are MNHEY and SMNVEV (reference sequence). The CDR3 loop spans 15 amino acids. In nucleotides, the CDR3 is TGTGCCAGCAGTTTAGGTCCGGGGGTTAGGGAAAAACTGTTTTTT. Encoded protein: CASSLGPGVREKLFF.

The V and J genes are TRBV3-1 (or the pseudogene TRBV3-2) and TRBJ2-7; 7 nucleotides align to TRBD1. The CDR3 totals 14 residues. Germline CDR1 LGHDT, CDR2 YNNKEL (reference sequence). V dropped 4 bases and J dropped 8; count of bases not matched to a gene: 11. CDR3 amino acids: CASSRSETGFKQYF. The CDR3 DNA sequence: TGTGCCAGCAGCCGGAGCGAGACAGGGTTCAAGCAGTACTTC.

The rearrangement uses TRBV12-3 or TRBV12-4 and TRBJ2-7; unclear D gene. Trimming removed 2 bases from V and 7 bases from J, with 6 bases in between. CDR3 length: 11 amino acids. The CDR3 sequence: CASSLYGEQYF. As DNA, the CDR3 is TGTGCCAGCAGTTTATACGGGGAGCAGTACTTC.

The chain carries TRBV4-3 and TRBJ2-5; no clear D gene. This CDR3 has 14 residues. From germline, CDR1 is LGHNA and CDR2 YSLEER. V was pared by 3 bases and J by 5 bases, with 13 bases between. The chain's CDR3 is CASSHDSTGETQYF. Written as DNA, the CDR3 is TGCGCCAGCAGCCATGACTCAACTGGGGAGACCCAGTACTTC.